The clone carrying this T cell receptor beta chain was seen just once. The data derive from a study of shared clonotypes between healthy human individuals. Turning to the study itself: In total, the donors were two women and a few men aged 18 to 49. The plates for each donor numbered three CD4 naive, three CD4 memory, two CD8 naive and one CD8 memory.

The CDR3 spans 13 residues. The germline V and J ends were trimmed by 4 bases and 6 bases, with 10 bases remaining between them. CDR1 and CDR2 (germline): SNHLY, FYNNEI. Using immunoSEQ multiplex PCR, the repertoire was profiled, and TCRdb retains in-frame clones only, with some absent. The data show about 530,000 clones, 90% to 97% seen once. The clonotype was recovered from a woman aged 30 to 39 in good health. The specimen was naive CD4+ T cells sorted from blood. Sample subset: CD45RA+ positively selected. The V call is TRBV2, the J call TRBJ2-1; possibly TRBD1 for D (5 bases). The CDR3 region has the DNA TGTGCCAGCAGTGGGGGCGGTTTCAATGAGCAGTTCTTC. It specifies CASSGGGFNEQFF. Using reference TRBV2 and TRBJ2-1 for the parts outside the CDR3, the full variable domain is EPEVTQTPSHQVTQMGQEVILRCVPISNHLYFYWYRQILGQKVEFLVSFYNNEISEKSEIFDDQFSVERPDGSNFTLKIRSTKLEDSAMYFCASSGGGFNEQFFGPGTRLTVL.